This T cell receptor beta chain was recorded in a study of blood T cell repertoires in COVID-19 (dated by TCRdb to the early 2020s). General notes on the study: Samples from collaborators originated in the United States, Italy and Spain and spanned both the acute and convalescent phases of COVID-19. The repertoires were made available in a free public database intended to serve as a resource for research on the immune response to SARS-CoV-2. HLA class I and class II types, where available, came from metadata supplied by the sample provider rather than from assay-based typing. The dataset comprised deeply sampled blood TCRbeta repertoires from subjects exposed to, actively infected with, or recovered from COVID-19. The prospective study material was composed of cDNA or gDNA derived from T cells, B-cell-depleted T cells, or PBMCs. A de-identified subject ID, COVID-19 status, age in years and sex were almost always included in the sample metadata. Samples came from the ongoing ImmuneRACE study (first 160 participants) plus 1,254 subjects from 6 global collaborators. What the work shows at the level of the full study, not this receptor alone: The amount of clinical and demographic metadata varied by source and participant and was provided uncurated.

In its sample, this clone was seen once. This clone's antigen is unknown. One base away there is no much larger clone; base qualities are not given. Trimming costs V 8 bases and J 1 base, and their ends lie 11 bases apart. From the cysteine up to the phenylalanine, the CDR3 has a length of 13 residues. CDR3 DNA is the only sequence kept; it has 39 bases, read in frame from the first base. CDR1 and CDR2, looked up from the germline V gene, are SNHLY and FYNNEI. TCRbeta CDR3 regions were amplified from genomic DNA using the immunoSEQ Assay, a bias-controlled multiplex PCR. The source study handled its data this way. The number of nucleated cells in each sample was estimated by amplification of reference gene primers within the assay. To quantify the absolute abundance of each unique TCRbeta CDR3 rearrangement, sequence reads were collapsed and filtered. For each sample, productive Simpson clonality was calculated as the square root of Simpson's diversity index across productive rearrangements. Imported from immuneACCESS, the table was reduced by TCRdb to in-frame sequences with V and J called. These copies leave out some clones; in studies compared against another copy, an unresolved V gene accounts for under half, and the cause of the remainder is not known. V, J and clone size were drawn from that table, and D and trimming were deduced from the DNA. Across this sample there are under 85,000 clones, with approximately 88% seen only once. About 7.3% of the sample is held by the ten biggest clonotypes.

Each collaborating institution followed its own protocols to collect whole blood in K2EDTA tubes. For TCRbeta analysis, collaborators shipped samples in one of three forms: frozen whole blood, isolated PBMCs, or DNA extracted from either of those sample types. The sample taken for sequencing was peripheral blood. The rearrangement joined TRBV2 to TRBJ1-1; D gene: possibly TRBD1, on 6 matching bases. The sequence came from a man in his sixties or seventies with acute or convalescent COVID-19. The DNA reads as follows: TGTGCCAGCCACGGGACACCGAACACTGAAGCTTTCTTT. Its product reads: CASHGTPNTEAFF.